Below, 31 T cell receptor beta chains from the same sample are listed, as sequenced in a study of glioma-infiltrating T cells after dendritic cell vaccination. Assay used: immunoSEQ multiplex PCR; TCRdb lists only in-frame clones, some missing. The profile covers around 21,000 clones, with roughly 78% appearing a single time and under 40% taken by the ten largest. The source material was blood, sampled before dendritic cell vaccination. All receptors derive from a human donor with glioblastoma.

V gene TRBV4-2 combines with J gene TRBJ2-1, with 10 bases aligning to TRBD2. Germline loops: CDR1 LGHNA, CDR2 YNFKEQ. J was trimmed by 8 bases and V by 3 bases; bases with no gene match: 7. CDR3 length equals 15 residues. The CDR3 loop is CASSQTSGSPDEQFF. The CDR3 DNA is TGTGCCAGCAGCCAGACTAGCGGGTCGCCTGATGAGCAGTTCTTC.

V and J are TRBV19 and TRBJ2-2, with no clear D. Trimming left V 3 bases short and J 4 bases short, with 9 bases between. CDR1 and CDR2 (germline): LNHDA, SQIVND (reference sequence). The CDR3 loop spans 14 amino acids. The DNA of the CDR3 is TGTGCCAGTAGTATCAAGTCCGGCACCGGGGAGCTGTTTTTT. Its translation is CASSIKSGTGELFF.

Only a few counts were recorded for this clone. The chain recombines TRBV5-1 with TRBJ2-7, with 8 bases that match TRBD1. Germline trimming cut 2 bases from V and 5 bases from J; bases unmatched to any gene: 6. Germline V gene lookup returns CDR1 SGHRS and CDR2 YFSETQ. The CDR3 extends over 14 amino acids. The CDR3 loop is CASSFGQGAHEQYF. The CDR3 region has the DNA TGCGCCAGCAGCTTTGGGCAGGGGGCCCACGAGCAGTACTTC. Full variable domain (rest looked up from reference TRBV5-1 and TRBJ2-7): KAGVTQTPRYLIKTRGQQVTLSCSPISGHRSVSWYQQTPGQGLQFLFEYFSETQRNKGNFPGRFSGRQFSNSRSEMNVSTLELGDSALYLCASSFGQGAHEQYFGPGTRLTVT.

The chain couples TRBV6-1 to TRBJ2-3; 8 nucleotides align to TRBD2. The CDR3 is 15 amino acids. The V segment lost 1 base and the J segment 3 bases; nucleotides outside the gene matches: 3. Germline CDR1 and CDR2: MNHNS and SASEGT. The CDR3 bases are TGTGCCAGCAGTGAAGGTAGCGGGGTTACAGATACGCAGTATTTT. Encoded protein: CASSEGSGVTDTQYF.

The J gene is TRBJ2-1, the V gene TRBV29-1; D is ambiguous. V lost 7 bases and J 0 bases, leaving 10 bases between the germline ends. CDR3 size: 13 residues. The germline gives CDR1 SQVTM, CDR2 ANQGSEA. CDR3 sequence (DNA): TGCAGCGCTAGTATGAGCTCCTACAATGAGCAGTTCTTC. It yields the protein CSASMSSYNEQFF.

The chain uses TRBV19 and TRBJ2-4; D perhaps matches TRBD1 (6 bases). Germline-derived CDR1 and CDR2 are LNHDA and SQIVND (reference sequence). The V end was cut by 3 bases, the J end by 6 bases, with 15 bases between. There are 15 residues in the CDR3. The CDR3 here is CASSISAGVGNIQYF. CDR3 nucleotides: TGTGCCAGTAGTATTTCTGCAGGGGTGGGAAACATTCAGTACTTC.

V usage is TRBV27 and J usage is TRBJ1-2; no firm D call. With 7 bases removed from V and 8 bases from J, the gap between germline ends came to 20 bases. This CDR3 has 14 amino acids. Germline values: CDR1 MNHEY, CDR2 SMNVEV (reference sequence). The CDR3 loop reads CASTAGDLLGGYTF. The CDR3 DNA reads as TGTGCCAGCACCGCCGGGGATCTACTGGGAGGCTACACCTTC.

The J gene is TRBJ2-5, the V gene TRBV18; 13 bases are a match to TRBD2. Germline V lookup: CDR1 KGHSH, CDR2 LQKENI. The CDR3 consists of 16 residues. The V and J ends lost 4 bases and 2 bases, in that order; junction bases with no gene match: 4. The CDR3 region has the DNA TGTGCCAGCTCACAGAGACTAGCGGGAGGTCAAGAGACCCAGTACTTC. It encodes CASSQRLAGGQETQYF.

V usage is TRBV5-1 and J usage is TRBJ2-2; TRBD2 matches 12 bases. Germline CDR1 reads SGHRS; CDR2 reads YFSETQ. V lost 3 bases to trimming and J lost 4 bases; unmatched junction nucleotides: 7. This CDR3 spans 17 amino acids. The CDR3 protein is CASSSWTSGTSTGELFF. CDR3 nucleotide sequence: TGCGCCAGCAGCTCCTGGACTAGCGGGACGAGCACCGGGGAGCTGTTTTTT.

This clone has at least ten counts. V is TRBV6-5 and J is TRBJ1-5, with D perhaps matching TRBD1 (6 bases). Germline lookup yields CDR1 MNHEY and CDR2 SVGAGI. The CDR3 sequence is 13 residues long. V shed 5 bases and J shed 9 bases, with 14 bases lying between them. CDR3 in DNA: TGTGCCAGCAGTGGGGGGGCCGAGCGGCCCCAGCATTTT. Translated: CASSGGAERPQHF.

The genes are TRBV14 and TRBJ2-1, with D possibly TRBD1 on 5 matching bases. This CDR3 has 14 residues. V was trimmed by 4 bases and J by 4 bases, leaving 11 bases between them. The germline V gene has CDR1 SGHDN and CDR2 FVKESK. CDR3 residues: CASSPREQYNEQFF. The CDR3 DNA reads TGTGCCAGCAGCCCCAGGGAACAATACAATGAGCAGTTCTTC.

This chain uses TRBV6-5 with TRBJ2-3, with 9 bases aligning to TRBD2. The CDR3 is 14 residues long. Germline-derived CDR1 and CDR2 are MNHEY and SVGAGI. J lost 6 bases, V lost 6 bases, and 7 bases had no gene match. The CDR3 DNA follows: TGTGCCAGCAGAATTAGCGGGAGTTTCGATACGCAGTATTTT. It yields the protein CASRISGSFDTQYF.

The rearrangement links TRBV5-1 to TRBJ2-7; D not resolved. The CDR3 is 13 amino acids. Germline-derived CDR1 and CDR2 are SGHRS and YFSETQ. Trimming pared 0 bases from V and 5 bases from J, leaving 9 bases between. Here the CDR3 reads CASSLVSTHEQYF. The CDR3 nucleotides read TGCGCCAGCAGCTTGGTTTCTACGCACGAGCAGTACTTC.

V is TRBV4-1 and J is TRBJ2-3, with a possible D match to TRBD1 (6 bases). The CDR3 has 15 amino acids. Trimming stripped 0 bases from V and 9 bases from J, with 16 bases between. The germline V gene encodes CDR1 MGHRA and CDR2 YSYEKL. Here the CDR3 DNA reads TGCGCCAGCAGCCAAGACATGTCGACAGGCCAGACGCAGTATTTT. Translation gives CASSQDMSTGQTQYF.

The gene calls are TRBV10-1 and TRBJ1-1; D may be TRBD1 (6 bases). Germline V lookup: CDR1 WNHNN, CDR2 SYGVQD (reference sequence). V lost 4 bases to trimming and J lost 3 bases, with 18 bases between them. There are 16 residues in the CDR3. This chain's CDR3 is CASSGVTGTIYTEAFF. The CDR3 DNA is TGCGCCAGCAGTGGGGTTACAGGGACTATTTACACTGAAGCTTTCTTT.

The chain has TRBV5-1 and TRBJ1-1; the D gene is possibly TRBD1 (6 bases). Germline-derived CDR1 and CDR2 are SGHRS and YFSETQ. This CDR3 is built from 13 residues. V shed 4 bases and J shed 4 bases, with 11 bases lying between them. The CDR3 nucleotides are TGCGCCAGCAGCGTAGGGACACCCACTGAAGCTTTCTTT. Translating gives CASSVGTPTEAFF.

The sample holds a few counts of this clone. The chain carries TRBV5-4 and TRBJ2-1; D is possibly TRBD2 (5 bases). The germline gives CDR1 SGHNT, CDR2 YYREEE (reference sequence). The CDR3 totals 18 residues. Between the trimmed V and J ends, which lost 0 bases and 2 bases, there was a span of 18 bases. CDR3 nucleotide sequence: TGTGCCAGCAGCTTGGCATGGGCCGGGGATAGTGCCTACAATGAGCAGTTCTTC. This translates into CASSLAWAGDSAYNEQFF.

The chain joins TRBV5-4 to TRBJ2-1; TRBD1 matches at 10 bases. The germline V gene encodes CDR1 SGHNT and CDR2 YYREEE (reference sequence). V lost 4 bases to trimming and J lost 9 bases; unmatched junction nucleotides: 13. CDR3 size: 16 residues. The CDR3 spells CASSPRRDRGNGEQFF. The CDR3 DNA reads TGTGCCAGCAGCCCCAGACGGGACAGGGGCAATGGTGAGCAGTTCTTC.

The CDR3 loop reads CASSQEGDSTDTQYF. The CDR3 coding sequence is TGCGCCAGCAGCCAAGAGGGCGATAGCACAGATACGCAGTATTTT. The V call is TRBV4-1, the J call TRBJ2-3; no definite D call. This CDR3 has 15 residues. V was clipped by 0 bases and J by 0 bases, with 7 bases between them. CDR1 and CDR2 (germline): MGHRA, YSYEKL.

This clone has only a few counts. The chain has TRBV7-3 and TRBJ2-1; 8 nucleotides align to TRBD1. Germline V gene lookup returns CDR1 SGHTA and CDR2 FQGTGA. The CDR3 contains 17 residues. V lost 0 bases to trimming and J lost 7 bases; unmatched junction nucleotides: 11. The CDR3 loop reads CASSLTVSGGARNEQFF. Here the CDR3 DNA reads TGTGCCAGCAGCTTAACCGTGTCAGGGGGCGCGCGAAATGAGCAGTTCTTC.

A word on this clone: The CDR3 ends on some other residue instead of the conserved phenylalanine or tryptophan, so this is likely a read error. V gene TRBV10-2 combines with J gene TRBJ2-7; maybe TRBD2 (6 bases). Germline lookup yields CDR1 WSHSY and CDR2 SAAADI. The CDR3 has 15 amino acids. Trimming pared 1 base from V and 2 bases from J, leaving 12 bases between. The CDR3 nucleotides read TGCGCCAGCAGTGAGTACGCGGGGCCCCCCTACGAGCAGTACTTG. It encodes CASSEYAGPPYEQYL.

This clone was observed a handful of times. The chain joins TRBV30 to TRBJ1-3; D possibly corresponds to TRBD1 (5 bases). This CDR3 region has 14 residues. V dropped 5 bases and J dropped 4 bases, with 15 bases sitting between them. The germline gives CDR1 GTSNPN, CDR2 SVGIG (reference sequence). CDR3 amino acids: CAWARRGEGNTIYF. CDR3 coding DNA: TGTGCCTGGGCCAGACGGGGGGAAGGAAACACCATATATTTT.

There are a few counts of this clone. The chain uses TRBV7-3 and TRBJ2-1; no definite D call. V was shortened by 2 bases and J by 4 bases, with 9 bases between the two germline ends. Germline values: CDR1 SGHTA, CDR2 FQGTGA. The CDR3 runs 14 residues. The DNA of the CDR3 is TGTGCCAGCAGCTTAGGTGAGGCTTACAATGAGCAGTTCTTC. It encodes CASSLGEAYNEQFF.

This clone was observed a few times. The V and J genes are TRBV27 and TRBJ2-7; D call uncertain. This CDR3 has 13 amino acids. The V end was cut by 6 bases, the J end by 5 bases, with 14 bases between. Germline V gene sequence: CDR1 MNHEY, CDR2 SMNVEV (reference sequence). The CDR3 sequence: CASSPISYHEQYF. The CDR3 DNA reads as TGTGCCAGCAGCCCCATTTCCTACCACGAGCAGTACTTC.

The V call is TRBV9, the J call TRBJ2-1; 8 bases agree with TRBD1. CDR1 SGDLS and CDR2 YYNGEE come from the germline V gene. Trimming removed 0 bases from V and 9 bases from J; junction bases left unmatched: 11. CDR3 size: 16 residues. The DNA for the CDR3 is TGTGCCAGCAGCGTAGATGGCAGGGGGCCGTGGGTTGAGCAGTTCTTC. Translated, it gives CASSVDGRGPWVEQFF.

V is TRBV19 and J is TRBJ2-1; 14 positions agree with TRBD2. Per germline, CDR1 LNHDA and CDR2 SQIVND (reference sequence). The CDR3 consists of 16 residues. The ends lost 4 bases at V and 7 bases at J; junction bases unmatched: 6. The CDR3, as DNA: TGTGCCAGTAGTAGAGGGACTAGCGGGAGTGTAAATGAGCAGTTCTTC. Its translation: CASSRGTSGSVNEQFF.

This clone came up once. The chain recombines TRBV2 with TRBJ2-5; D may be TRBD2 (5 bases). There are 13 residues in the CDR3. Germline V CDR1 and CDR2: SNHLY, FYNNEI. The V end lost 4 bases, the J end lost 5 bases, and 11 bases lay between the germline ends. The CDR3 DNA follows: TGTGCCAGCAGTGCCGGTAGCGTTGAGACCCAGTACTTC. This sequence encodes CASSAGSVETQYF.

This chain uses TRBV5-4 with TRBJ2-1; the match to TRBD2 covers 11 bases. CDR1 SGHNT and CDR2 YYREEE come from the germline V gene (reference sequence). The CDR3 has 15 amino acids. With 4 bases clipped from V and 9 bases from J, the junction kept 9 bases outside the gene matches. CDR3 nucleotides: TGTGCCAGCAGCGTAACTAGCGGGAGTTTGGGTGAGCAGTTCTTC. Protein: CASSVTSGSLGEQFF.

The genes are TRBV18 and TRBJ2-3; 9 bases are shared with TRBD2. Germline V gene data show CDR1 as KGHSH and CDR2 as LQKENI. V lost 0 bases, J lost 6 bases, and 7 bases stayed unmatched. This CDR3 has 16 residues. Here the CDR3 DNA reads TGTGCCAGCTCACCACCGACGGGACTAGCACCGGATACGCAGTATTTT. Its translation is CASSPPTGLAPDTQYF.

The chain couples TRBV6-1 to TRBJ2-3; D is possibly TRBD2 (5 bases). Germline V gene sequence: CDR1 MNHNS, CDR2 SASEGT. The CDR3 has 13 amino acids. Trimming removed 8 bases at V and 6 bases at J, with 15 bases between. The CDR3 DNA reads TGTGCCAGCTCCCGGGATATAAGGGATACGCAGTATTTT. Encoded protein: CASSRDIRDTQYF.

This chain joins TRBV11-2 and TRBJ2-2, with 10 positions matching TRBD2. Germline assignment: CDR1 SGHAT and CDR2 FQNNGV. The CDR3 runs to 16 residues. Unmatched junction bases numbered 8, after V lost 5 bases and J lost 5 bases. For the CDR3, the DNA is TGTGCCAGCAGCCCAGTTAGCGGGAGGTGGACCGGGGAGCTGTTTTTT. Translated, it gives CASSPVSGRWTGELFF.